Below are 6 T cell receptor beta chains sequenced from a single sample in a study of blood T cells in healthy people across ages. Using a J-beta primer mix together with a sample-barcoded 5' primer, a second PCR was run for roughly 6 to 12 cycles. TCRdb ran MiXCR on the 5' RACE reads and lists one entry per CDR3 protein. The sample has about 1.1 million distinct CDR3 sequences, around two fifths seen once; the top ten hold over 10%. Input material: blood. These receptors were obtained from a young man in good health.

The V call is TRBV7-2, the J call TRBJ1-2; D call uncertain. CDR1 and CDR2 (germline): SGHTA, FQGNSA. Trimming left V 5 bases short and J 5 bases short, with 6 bases between. The CDR3 covers 11 residues. In DNA, the CDR3 is TGTGCCAGCAGCACCATATATGGCTACACCTTC. Amino acids: CASSTIYGYTF.

This clonotype was seen repeatedly, ten times or more. The chain joins TRBV20-1 to TRBJ2-7; 8 bases fit TRBD2. With V trimmed by 1 base and J by 2 bases, 10 bases remained unmatched. Germline lookup yields CDR1 DFQATT and CDR2 SNEGSKA (reference sequence). The CDR3 has 16 residues. CDR3 region: CSARAASGRQTYEQYF. The CDR3 DNA reads as TGCAGTGCTAGAGCGGCTAGCGGGCGCCAAACCTACGAGCAGTACTTC.

The V and J genes are TRBV12-3 or TRBV12-4 and TRBJ1-2; the D gene is possibly TRBD1 (6 bases). CDR3 size: 17 residues. Trimming took 1 base from V and 6 from J, leaving 21 bases between them. In nucleotides, the CDR3 is TGTGCCAGCAGTTTAGGTACAGGGTCTGGGTCTAAGGATGGCTACACCTTC. It codes for CASSLGTGSGSKDGYTF.

The gene calls are TRBV7-8 and TRBJ2-4; D is unresolved. The J call may be faulty, since TRBJ2-7 better matches the DNA end. The germline gives CDR1 SGHVS, CDR2 FQNEAQ. The CDR3 covers 14 residues. Here the CDR3 DNA reads TGTGCCAGCAGCTTATCGGCAGCAACCTACGAGCAGTACTTC. Translation gives CASSLSAATYEQYF.

This clonotype was counted at least ten times. The CDR3 bases are TGTGCCAGCAGTAACCAGGGGGCGGCTAACTATGGCTACACCTTC. Protein: CASSNQGAANYGYTF. J is TRBJ1-2 and V is TRBV6-2 or TRBV6-3; the match to TRBD1 covers 8 bases. The V and J ends lost 5 bases and 0 bases, in that order; junction bases with no gene match: 5. The CDR3 is made up of 15 amino acids. Per germline, CDR1 MNHEY and CDR2 SVGEGT.

This clonotype has more than one count but fewer than ten. In DNA form, the CDR3 reads TGTGCCATCACCAATGAACATGAGCAGTTCTTC. Translating gives CAITNEHEQFF. This rearrangement joins TRBV10-3 to TRBJ2-1; no clear D. CDR1 and CDR2 (germline): ENHRY, SYGVKD. This CDR3 has 11 residues. Trimming shortened V by 7 bases and J by 8 bases, and 9 bases separated the two germline ends.